This TCR beta chain was retrieved from a study of beta chain features in type 1 diabetes. General study results and limits: VDJ junctions from type 1 diabetes patients carried fewer insertions and larger deletions. TCRB CDR3 length was moderately but significantly reduced in all four CD4+ subsets of Type 1 diabetes patients.

To note about this clone: Its antigen is not identified.

The authors reverse transcribed all of the isolated RNA, so sequencing captured expressed TCRB transcripts. Sequencing used immunoSEQ multiplex PCR; TCRdb keeps in-frame clones, though not all of them. The sample gives 300,000 to 400,000 clones, roughly 13% of which show up once; roughly 0.015% is in the top ten. Germline V gene lookup returns CDR1 MNHEY and CDR2 SMNVEV (reference sequence). The trim removed 6 bases at V and 7 bases at J, leaving 9 bases unmatched. The length of the CDR3 is 14 residues. CD4+ naive, central memory, regulatory and stem cell-like memory cells were sorted via CD45RO/CCR7/CD25/CD127/CD95/CD27.

Sample: naive CD4+ T cells from blood. The chain is built from TRBV27 and TRBJ1-2, with TRBD1 identical over 9 bases. This sequence originates from a woman younger than 30 with type 1 diabetes. The CDR3 DNA follows: TGTGCCAGCAGAGCTACAGGGGGCGGTTTTGGCTACACCTTC. Its translation: CASRATGGGFGYTF.